This is a list of T cell receptor beta chains from one sample in a study of cytomegalovirus exposure and HLA in healthy donors. Only in-frame clones appear in the TCRdb table, and some are missing; sequencing was by immunoSEQ multiplex PCR. The sample includes 150,000 to 170,000 clones, roughly three quarters of them seen just once. Specimen: PBMCs. These TCRs come from a man aged 25 to 40 in good health and CMV-seropositive. CDR3s leave out the opening cysteine and the closing phenylalanine or tryptophan. D genes are given only for firm matches.

j_call: TRBJ1-2; d_call: TRBD1; v_call: TRBV25-1; cdr3_aa: ASGPEGQGINGYT
j_call: TRBJ1-6; d_call: TRBD1; v_call: TRBV7-2; cdr3_aa: ASSSYPGQGISPLH
j_call: TRBJ2-4; d_call: .; v_call: TRBV29-1; cdr3_aa: SVGTRENIQY
j_call: TRBJ1-2; d_call: .; v_call: TRBV5-5; cdr3_aa: ASSLEGQGHGYT
j_call: TRBJ2-1; d_call: TRBD2; v_call: TRBV5-6; cdr3_aa: ASTHREVSSSYNEQF
j_call: TRBJ2-1; d_call: .; v_call: TRBV30; cdr3_aa: AWSFGGRDEQF
j_call: TRBJ1-1; d_call: .; v_call: TRBV27; cdr3_aa: ASSLSSGANTEAF
j_call: TRBJ1-1; d_call: .; v_call: TRBV5-4; cdr3_aa: ASSFRGGNTEAF
j_call: TRBJ1-1; d_call: .; v_call: TRBV6-5; cdr3_aa: ASRSYMNTEAF
j_call: TRBJ2-2; d_call: TRBD1; v_call: TRBV11-3; cdr3_aa: ASKPGQGYTGELF
j_call: TRBJ1-1; d_call: .; v_call: TRBV19; cdr3_aa: ASRGGEGDAF
j_call: TRBJ2-7; d_call: TRBD2; v_call: TRBV11-2; cdr3_aa: ASSLDGALSGGAN
j_call: TRBJ2-1; d_call: TRBD2; v_call: TRBV27; cdr3_aa: ASKSGGASGRNEQF
j_call: TRBJ2-7; d_call: .; v_call: TRBV30; cdr3_aa: AWSVGAYEQY
j_call: TRBJ2-6; d_call: TRBD2; v_call: TRBV7-3; cdr3_aa: ASSSGGVGANVLT
j_call: TRBJ1-5; d_call: TRBD1; v_call: TRBV28; cdr3_aa: ASRVQGDHPPQH
j_call: TRBJ2-7; d_call: .; v_call: TRBV9; cdr3_aa: ASSEAPGREPV
j_call: TRBJ2-7; d_call: TRBD1; v_call: TRBV10-3; cdr3_aa: ATAGTVYEQY
j_call: TRBJ2-6; d_call: TRBD2; v_call: TRBV9; cdr3_aa: ASSPLASGANVLT
j_call: TRBJ2-5; d_call: .; v_call: TRBV6-5; cdr3_aa: ASPGGQGSETQY
j_call: TRBJ1-3; d_call: .; v_call: TRBV27; cdr3_aa: ASISAGNTIY
j_call: TRBJ2-7; d_call: TRBD1; v_call: TRBV15; cdr3_aa: ATKAGQDYEQY
j_call: TRBJ2-1; d_call: TRBD2; v_call: TRBV7-2; cdr3_aa: ASSSGLAGVYNEQF
j_call: .; d_call: .; v_call: TRBV5-6; cdr3_aa: ASRGASTGYEQY